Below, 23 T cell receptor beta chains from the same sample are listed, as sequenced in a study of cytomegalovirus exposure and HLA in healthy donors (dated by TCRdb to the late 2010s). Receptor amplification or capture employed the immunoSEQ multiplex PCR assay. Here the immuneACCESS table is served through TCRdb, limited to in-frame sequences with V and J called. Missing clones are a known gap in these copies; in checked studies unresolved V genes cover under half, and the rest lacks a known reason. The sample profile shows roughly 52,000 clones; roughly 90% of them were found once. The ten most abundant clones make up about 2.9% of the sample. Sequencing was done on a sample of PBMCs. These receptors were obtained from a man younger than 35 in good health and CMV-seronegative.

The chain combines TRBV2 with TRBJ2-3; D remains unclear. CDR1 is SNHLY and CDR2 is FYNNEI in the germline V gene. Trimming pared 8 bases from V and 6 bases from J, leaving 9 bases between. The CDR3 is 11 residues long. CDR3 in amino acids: CASRLEDTQYF. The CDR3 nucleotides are TGTGCCAGCCGACTGGAGGATACGCAGTATTTT.

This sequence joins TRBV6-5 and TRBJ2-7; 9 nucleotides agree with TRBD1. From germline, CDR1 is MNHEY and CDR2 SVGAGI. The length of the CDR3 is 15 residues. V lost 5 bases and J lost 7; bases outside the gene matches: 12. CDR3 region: CASSTRTGALGEQYF. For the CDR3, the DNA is TGTGCCAGCAGTACCCGGACAGGGGCTTTGGGTGAGCAGTACTTC.

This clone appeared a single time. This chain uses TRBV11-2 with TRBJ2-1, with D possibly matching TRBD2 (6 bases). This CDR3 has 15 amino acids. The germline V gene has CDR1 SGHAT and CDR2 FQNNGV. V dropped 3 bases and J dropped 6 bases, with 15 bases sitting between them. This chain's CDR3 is CASSFGPGATNEQFF. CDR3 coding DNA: TGTGCCAGCAGCTTTGGGCCGGGAGCTACCAATGAGCAGTTCTTC.

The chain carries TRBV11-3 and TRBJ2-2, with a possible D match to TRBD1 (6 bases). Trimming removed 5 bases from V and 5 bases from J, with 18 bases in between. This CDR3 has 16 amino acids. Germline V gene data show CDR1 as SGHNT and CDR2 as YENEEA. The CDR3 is CASSVQGSLTTGELFF. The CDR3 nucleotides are TGTGCCAGCAGCGTCCAGGGGAGTCTAACAACCGGGGAGCTGTTTTTT.

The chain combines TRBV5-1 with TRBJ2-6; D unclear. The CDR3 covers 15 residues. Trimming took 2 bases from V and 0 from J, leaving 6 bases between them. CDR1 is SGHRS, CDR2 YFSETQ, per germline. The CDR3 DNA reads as TGCGCCAGCAGCTTTGTCCTCTCTGGGGCCAACGTCCTGACTTTC. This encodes CASSFVLSGANVLTF. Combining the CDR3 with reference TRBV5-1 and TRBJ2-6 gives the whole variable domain KAGVTQTPRYLIKTRGQQVTLSCSPISGHRSVSWYQQTPGQGLQFLFEYFSETQRNKGNFPGRFSGRQFSNSRSEMNVSTLELGDSALYLCASSFVLSGANVLTFGAGSRLTVL.

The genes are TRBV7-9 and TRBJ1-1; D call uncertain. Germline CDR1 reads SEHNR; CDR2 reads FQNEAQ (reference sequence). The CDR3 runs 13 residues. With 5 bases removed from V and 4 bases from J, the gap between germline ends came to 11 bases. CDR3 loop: CASSIILSTEAFF. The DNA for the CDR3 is TGTGCCAGCAGCATTATTTTGAGCACTGAAGCTTTCTTT.

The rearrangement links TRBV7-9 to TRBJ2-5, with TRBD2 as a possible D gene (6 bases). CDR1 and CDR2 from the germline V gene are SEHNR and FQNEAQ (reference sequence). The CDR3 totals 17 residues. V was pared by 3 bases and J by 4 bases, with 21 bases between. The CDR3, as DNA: TGTGCCAGCAGCTTGAGAGGAAAGGGGCAGGGAGGAGAGACCCAGTACTTC. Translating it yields CASSLRGKGQGGETQYF.

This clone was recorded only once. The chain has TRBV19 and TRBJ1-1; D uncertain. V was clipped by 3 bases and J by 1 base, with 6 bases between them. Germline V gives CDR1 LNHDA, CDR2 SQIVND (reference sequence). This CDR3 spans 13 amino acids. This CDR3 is CASSIFGNTEAFF. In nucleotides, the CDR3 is TGTGCCAGTAGTATCTTCGGGAACACTGAAGCTTTCTTT.

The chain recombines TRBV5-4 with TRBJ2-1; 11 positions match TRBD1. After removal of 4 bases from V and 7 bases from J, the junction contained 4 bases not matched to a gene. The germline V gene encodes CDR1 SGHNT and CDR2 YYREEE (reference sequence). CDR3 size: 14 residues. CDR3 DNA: TGTGCCAGCAGCCTAGGACAGGGGGCAAATGAGCAGTTCTTC. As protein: CASSLGQGANEQFF.

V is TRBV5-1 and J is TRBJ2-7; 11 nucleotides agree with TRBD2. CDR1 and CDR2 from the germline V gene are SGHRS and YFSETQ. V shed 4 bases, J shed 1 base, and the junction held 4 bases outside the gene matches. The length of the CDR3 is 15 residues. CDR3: CASSGTSGLSYEQYF. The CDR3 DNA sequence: TGCGCCAGCAGCGGGACTAGCGGTTTATCCTACGAGCAGTACTTC.

In DNA form, the CDR3 reads TGTGCCAGCAGTTACGACAGGGTAATGGATGAGCAGTTCTTC. Amino acids: CASSYDRVMDEQFF. The chain has TRBV6-5 and TRBJ2-1; 7 bases are a match to TRBD1. V gave up 2 bases and J gave up 8 bases; unmatched junction bases: 6. Germline V gene sequence: CDR1 MNHEY, CDR2 SVGAGI. This CDR3 spans 14 amino acids.

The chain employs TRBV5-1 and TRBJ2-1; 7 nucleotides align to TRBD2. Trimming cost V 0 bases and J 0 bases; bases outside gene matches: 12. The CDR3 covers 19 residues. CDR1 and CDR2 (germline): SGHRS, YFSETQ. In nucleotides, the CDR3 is TGCGCCAGCAGCTTGGAAGGACTAGTGTTCCCGCGCTCCTACAATGAGCAGTTCTTC. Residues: CASSLEGLVFPRSYNEQFF.

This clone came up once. CDR3 sequence reads: CASSELTGRMNQPQHF. Written as DNA, the CDR3 is TGCGCCAGCAGTGAGTTGACAGGGAGAATGAATCAGCCCCAGCATTTT. The chain uses TRBV10-2 and TRBJ1-5, with 7 bases lining up with TRBD1. Per the germline V gene, CDR1 is WSHSY and CDR2 is SAAADI. This CDR3 region has 16 residues. With 1 base clipped from V and 4 bases from J, the junction kept 7 bases outside the gene matches.

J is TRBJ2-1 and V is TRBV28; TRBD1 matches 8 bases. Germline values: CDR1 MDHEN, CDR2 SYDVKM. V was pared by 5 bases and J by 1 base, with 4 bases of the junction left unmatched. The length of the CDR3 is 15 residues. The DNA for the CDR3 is TGTGCCAGCAGTCCCCGACAGGGGTCCTACAATGAGCAGTTCTTC. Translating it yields CASSPRQGSYNEQFF.

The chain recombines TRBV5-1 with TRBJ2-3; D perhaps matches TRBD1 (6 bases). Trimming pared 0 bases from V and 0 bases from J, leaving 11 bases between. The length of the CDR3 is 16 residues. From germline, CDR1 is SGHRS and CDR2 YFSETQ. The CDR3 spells CASSLGQGISTDTQYF. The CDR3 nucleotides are TGCGCCAGCAGCTTGGGCCAGGGGATAAGCACAGATACGCAGTATTTT.

The CDR3 here is CSVSVVWGDQETQYF. The CDR3 DNA reads as TGCAGCGTAAGTGTGGTTTGGGGCGACCAAGAGACCCAGTACTTC. The chain combines TRBV29-1 with TRBJ2-5; tentative D call: TRBD1 (5 bases). V lost 6 bases and J lost 0, with 17 bases in between. The CDR3 has 15 amino acids. Germline-derived CDR1 and CDR2 are SQVTM and ANQGSEA.

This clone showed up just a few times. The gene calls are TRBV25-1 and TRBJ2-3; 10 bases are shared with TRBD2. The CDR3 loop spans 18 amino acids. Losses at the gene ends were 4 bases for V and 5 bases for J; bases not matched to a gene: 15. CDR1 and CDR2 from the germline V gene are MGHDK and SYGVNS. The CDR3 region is CASSASHPLAGEVDTQYF. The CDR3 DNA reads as TGTGCCAGCAGTGCTAGTCATCCCCTAGCGGGAGAAGTAGATACGCAGTATTTT.

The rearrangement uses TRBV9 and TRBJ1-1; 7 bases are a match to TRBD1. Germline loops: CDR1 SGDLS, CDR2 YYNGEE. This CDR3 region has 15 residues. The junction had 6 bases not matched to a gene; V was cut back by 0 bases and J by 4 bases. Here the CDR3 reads CASSVGGDRGTEAFF. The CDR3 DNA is TGTGCCAGCAGCGTAGGGGGGGACAGAGGCACTGAAGCTTTCTTT.

The CDR3: CASSLQGWGEQYF. The CDR3 DNA reads TGTGCCAGCAGCTTACAGGGCTGGGGCGAGCAGTACTTC. The chain carries TRBV16 and TRBJ2-7, with D tentatively TRBD1 (6 bases). The CDR3 length is 13 residues. Germline-derived CDR1 and CDR2 are KGHSY and FQNENV. The ends were cut back, 5 bases at V and 6 bases at J, with 14 bases in the middle. The full variable domain, with the rest looked up from reference TRBV16 and TRBJ2-7, is GEEVAQTPKHLVRGEGQKAKLYCAPIKGHSYVFWYQQVLKNEFKFLISFQNENVFDETGMPKERFSAKCLPNSPCSLEIQATKLEDSAVYFCASSLQGWGEQYFGPGTRLTVT.

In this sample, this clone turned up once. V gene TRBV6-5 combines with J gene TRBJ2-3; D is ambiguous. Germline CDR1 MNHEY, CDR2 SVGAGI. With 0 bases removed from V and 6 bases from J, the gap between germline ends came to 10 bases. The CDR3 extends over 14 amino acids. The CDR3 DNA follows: TGTGCCAGCAGTTACTCCTCGACCAGGGATACGCAGTATTTT. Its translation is CASSYSSTRDTQYF.

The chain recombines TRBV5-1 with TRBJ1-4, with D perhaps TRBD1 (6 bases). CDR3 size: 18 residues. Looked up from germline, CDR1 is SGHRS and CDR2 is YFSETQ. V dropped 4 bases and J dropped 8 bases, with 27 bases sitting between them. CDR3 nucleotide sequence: TGCGCCAGCAGCCCGGCAGGGGACTACGCCTTCGGGAGAGAAAAACTGTTTTTT. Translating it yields CASSPAGDYAFGREKLFF.

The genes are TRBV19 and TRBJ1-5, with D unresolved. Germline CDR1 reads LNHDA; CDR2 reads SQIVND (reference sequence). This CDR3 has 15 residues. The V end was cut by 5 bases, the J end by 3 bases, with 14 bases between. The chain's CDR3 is CASSLETLYNQPQHF. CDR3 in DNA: TGTGCCAGTAGTCTTGAGACACTTTACAATCAGCCCCAGCATTTT.

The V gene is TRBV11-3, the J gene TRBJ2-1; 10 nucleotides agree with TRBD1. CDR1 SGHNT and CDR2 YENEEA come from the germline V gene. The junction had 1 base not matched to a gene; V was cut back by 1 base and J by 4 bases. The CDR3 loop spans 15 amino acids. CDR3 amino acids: CASSLGTGGYNEQFF. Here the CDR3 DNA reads TGTGCCAGCAGCTTAGGGACAGGGGGGTACAATGAGCAGTTCTTC.